This T cell receptor beta chain was retrieved from a study of T cell responses to AZD1222 COVID-19 vaccine. Study results and limitations: Only six AZD1222 recipients tested seropositive at baseline. Donors, mostly white British, included more females; clonal diversity was possibly underestimated.

In the case of this clone: Its antigen is not known.

The data were produced by immunoSEQ multiplex PCR, yet TCRdb's version contains in-frame clones alone and is incomplete. The table records about 120,000 clones, roughly nine tenths of them present only once. The CDR3 consists of 16 residues. From germline, CDR1 is MNHNS and CDR2 SASEGT. Trimming shortened V by 1 base and J by 0 bases, and 13 bases separated the two germline ends. This chain connects TRBV6-1 to TRBJ2-7, with unresolved D. Sequenced material: peripheral blood, taken 28 days after the second AZD1222 dose. The sequence derives from an adult who received the AZD1222 COVID-19 vaccine. As DNA, the CDR3 is TGTGCCAGCAGTGAAGTTAGAACTAAAGGCTCCTACGAGCAGTACTTC. This sequence encodes CASSEVRTKGSYEQYF.